This T cell receptor (beta chain) was obtained from a study of blood T cell repertoires in COVID-19. Study overall: Samples came from the United States, Italy and Spain, spanning acute and convalescent COVID-19. From T cells, B-cell-depleted T cells, or PBMCs came the material, which was cDNA or gDNA.

This clone was seen once. The CDR3 has 14 residues. With 5 bases removed from V and 3 bases from J, the gap between germline ends came to 14 bases. Germline V CDR1 and CDR2: SGHTS, YDEGEE. Study processing details: It was from reference gene primer amplification that nucleated cell counts were estimated. Using immunoSEQ multiplex PCR, the repertoire was profiled, and TCRdb retains in-frame clones only, with some absent. V, J and clone size were drawn from that table, and D and trimming were deduced from the DNA. The table includes approximately 190,000 clones, 80% to 85% detected once. The chain carries TRBV5-8 and TRBJ2-5, with D possibly being TRBD2 (5 bases). The clonotype originates from a human donor in a cohort sampled during active COVID-19. Sequenced: peripheral blood. CDR3 in DNA: TGTGCCAGCAGAAAAGAGGGTTGGGAAGAGACCCAGTACTTC. As protein: CASRKEGWEETQYF.